Sequencing of this TCR beta chain was carried out in a study of shared clonotypes between healthy human individuals. The CDR3 sequence is 13 residues long. The V gene's germline CDR1 is MGHRA and CDR2 YSYEKL. Trimming took 11 bases from V and 7 from J, leaving 17 bases between them. In the source study's methods: ImmunoSEQ only sent back junction sequences with no quality scores, so filtering was done differently. Profiled with immunoSEQ multiplex PCR; TCRdb holds only in-frame clones, not every one. For V, J and clone size, that table is used; D and trimming come from the DNA. The sample gives roughly 2.5 million clones, approximately 92% of which show up once; roughly 0.14% is in the top ten.

This receptor was obtained from a man aged 18 to 35 in good health. The V call is TRBV4-1, the J call TRBJ1-4; D is perhaps TRBD1 (5 bases). Sequencing used naive CD4+ T cells sorted from blood. The subset here: CD45RA+ positively selected. This chain's CDR3 is CAPPRGPLEKLFF. CDR3 in DNA: TGCGCCCCTCCTAGGGGCCCTCTTGAAAAACTGTTTTTT.